One T cell receptor beta chain is described in this entry. These data originate in a study of CD8 T cells in Susac syndrome. CDR1 and CDR2 (germline): LGHNA, YNFKEQ. V was pared by 4 bases and J by 10 bases, with 11 bases between. The CDR3 extends over 12 amino acids. An amount of RNA that ranged from 0.5 to 1 ug was reverse transcribed with random hexamers. TCRdb ran MiXCR on the immunoSEQ multiplex PCR reads and lists one entry per CDR3 protein. The sample lists 160,000 or so distinct CDR3 sequences; approximately 95% were seen once. The source material was CD4+ T cells from PBMCs. The chain uses TRBV4-2 and TRBJ2-1; D possibly corresponds to TRBD1 (6 bases). The receptor's source is a human donor with multiple sclerosis. The CDR3 DNA reads TGTGCCAGCAGCCCGGACAGTCAAGAGCAGTTCTTC. It specifies CASSPDSQEQFF.